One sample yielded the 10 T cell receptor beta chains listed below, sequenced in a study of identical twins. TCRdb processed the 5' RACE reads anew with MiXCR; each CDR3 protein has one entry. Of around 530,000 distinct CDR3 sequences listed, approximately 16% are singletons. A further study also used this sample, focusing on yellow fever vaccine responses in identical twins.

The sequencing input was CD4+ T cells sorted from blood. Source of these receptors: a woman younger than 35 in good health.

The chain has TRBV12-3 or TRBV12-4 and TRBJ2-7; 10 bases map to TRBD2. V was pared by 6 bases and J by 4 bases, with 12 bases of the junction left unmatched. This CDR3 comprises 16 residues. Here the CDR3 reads CASSQKWSSGSYEQYF. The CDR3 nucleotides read TGTGCCAGCAGCCAAAAGTGGTCTAGCGGGAGTTACGAGCAGTACTTC.

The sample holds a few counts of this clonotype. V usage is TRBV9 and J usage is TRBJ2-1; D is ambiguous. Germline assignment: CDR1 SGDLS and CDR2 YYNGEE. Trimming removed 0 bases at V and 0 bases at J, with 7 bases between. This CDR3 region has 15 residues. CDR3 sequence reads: CASSVDSPSYNEQFF. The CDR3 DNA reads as TGTGCCAGCAGCGTAGATAGCCCCTCCTACAATGAGCAGTTCTTC.

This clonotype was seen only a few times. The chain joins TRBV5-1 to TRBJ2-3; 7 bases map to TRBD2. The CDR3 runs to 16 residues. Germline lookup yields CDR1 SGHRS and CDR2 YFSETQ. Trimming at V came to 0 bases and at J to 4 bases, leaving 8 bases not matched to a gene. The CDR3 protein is CASSLALAGRSDTQYF. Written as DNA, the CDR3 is TGCGCCAGCAGCTTGGCTTTAGCGGGTCGATCAGATACGCAGTATTTT.

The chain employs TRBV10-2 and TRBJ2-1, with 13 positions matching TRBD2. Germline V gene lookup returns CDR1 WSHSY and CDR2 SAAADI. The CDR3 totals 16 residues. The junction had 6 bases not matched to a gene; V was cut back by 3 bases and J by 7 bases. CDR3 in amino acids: CASSEALAGGKNEQFF. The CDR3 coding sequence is TGCGCCAGCAGTGAAGCACTAGCGGGAGGGAAGAATGAGCAGTTCTTC.

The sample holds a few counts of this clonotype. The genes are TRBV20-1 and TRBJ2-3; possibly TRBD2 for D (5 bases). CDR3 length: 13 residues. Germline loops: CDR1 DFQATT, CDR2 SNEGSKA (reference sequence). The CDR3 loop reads CNAKGSGTDTQYF. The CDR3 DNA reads TGCAACGCTAAGGGTAGCGGCACAGATACGCAGTATTTT.

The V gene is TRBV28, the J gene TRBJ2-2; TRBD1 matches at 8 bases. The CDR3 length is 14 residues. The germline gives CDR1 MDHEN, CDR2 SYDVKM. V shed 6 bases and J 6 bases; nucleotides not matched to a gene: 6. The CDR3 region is CASRWTGSPGELFF. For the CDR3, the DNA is TGTGCCAGCAGGTGGACAGGGTCCCCCGGGGAGCTGTTTTTT.

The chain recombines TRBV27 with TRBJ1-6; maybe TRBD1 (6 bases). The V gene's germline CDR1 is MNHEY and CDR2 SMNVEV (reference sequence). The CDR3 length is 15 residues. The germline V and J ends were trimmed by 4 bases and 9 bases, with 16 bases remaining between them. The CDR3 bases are TGTGCCAGCAGTTGGGCAGGGGAGGATGTTTCACCCCTCCACTTT. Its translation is CASSWAGEDVSPLHF.

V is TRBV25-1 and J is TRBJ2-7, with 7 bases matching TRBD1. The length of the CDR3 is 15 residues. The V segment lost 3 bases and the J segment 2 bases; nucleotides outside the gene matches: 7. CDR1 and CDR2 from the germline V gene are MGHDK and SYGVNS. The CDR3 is CASSERTGQAYEQYF. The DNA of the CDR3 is TGTGCCAGCAGTGAGCGGACAGGTCAGGCCTACGAGCAGTACTTC.

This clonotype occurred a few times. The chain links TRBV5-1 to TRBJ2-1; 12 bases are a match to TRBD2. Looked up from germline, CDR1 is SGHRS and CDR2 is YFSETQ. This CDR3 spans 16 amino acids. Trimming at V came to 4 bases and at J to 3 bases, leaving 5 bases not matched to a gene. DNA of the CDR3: TGCGCCAGCAGCGAAGGGACTAGCGGGCTCTACAATGAGCAGTTCTTC. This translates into CASSEGTSGLYNEQFF.

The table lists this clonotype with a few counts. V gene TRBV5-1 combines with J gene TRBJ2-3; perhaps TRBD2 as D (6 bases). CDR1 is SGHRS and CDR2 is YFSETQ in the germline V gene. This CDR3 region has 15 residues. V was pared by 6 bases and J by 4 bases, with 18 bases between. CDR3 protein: CASNLGGERADTQYF. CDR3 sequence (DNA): TGCGCCAGCAACCTCGGAGGGGAGCGAGCAGATACGCAGTATTTT.